This T cell receptor beta chain was recorded in a study of cytomegalovirus exposure and HLA in healthy donors. Notes on this clone: Its target is unknown.

Researchers ran the PCR with 60 Vbeta and 13 Jbeta primers. The assay was immunoSEQ multiplex PCR, and TCRdb's table has in-frame clones only and misses some. This table holds more than 130,000 clones, more than 75% found once. The CDR3 sequence is 13 residues long. V gave up 4 bases and J gave up 7 bases, with 11 bases separating them. Germline assignment: CDR1 MRHNA and CDR2 SNTAGT. Study-wide results and limits: Serostatus for CMV was the only available immune exposure information.

The V gene is TRBV6-4, the J gene TRBJ2-1; maybe TRBD1 (5 bases). Specimen: PBMCs. The sequence came from a male donor in good health and CMV-seronegative. The CDR3 DNA is TGTGCCAGCAGTGTTCAGGCAGGGAATGAGCAGTTCTTC. Translating it yields CASSVQAGNEQFF.